This T cell receptor beta chain appears in the sequencing data of a study of T cell repertoires in cytomegalovirus infection. Study information: Public signatures in TCR beta pointed to CMV infection and matching HLA type.

In the case of this clonotype: No antigen is known for it.

CDR3 length equals 9 residues. With 11 bases removed from V and 4 bases from J, the gap between germline ends came to 6 bases. TCRdb reprocessed the reads with MiXCR, giving one entry per CDR3 protein. Of about 150,000 distinct CDR3 sequences in the sample, 20% to 25% are singletons; the top ten hold approximately 9.9%. Points from the study as a whole: HLA-C-restricted CMV-specific TCR beta clonotypes prevailed in the ex vivo response. People with CMV and the relevant HLA were identified by cumulative public TCR beta family frequency.

This clonotype originated in a human donor in good health (CMV status not recorded). Some clones in this sample may be carry-over from other donors' samples. This chain links TRBV23-1 with TRBJ2-7; possible D gene TRBD1, 5 bases. TRBV23-1 is sorted into the ORF group, with uncertain function. The sequencing input was PBMCs. CDR3 amino acids: CAAGYEQYF. DNA of the CDR3: TGCGCCGCAGGGTACGAGCAGTACTTC.